This entry lists 27 T cell receptor beta chains sequenced from one sample in a study of cytomegalovirus exposure and HLA in healthy donors. The data were produced by immunoSEQ multiplex PCR, yet TCRdb's version contains in-frame clones alone and is incomplete. This table has about 140,000 clones, around 80% appearing once. What was sequenced was PBMCs. The receptors stem from a man aged 25-45 years in good health and CMV-seropositive.

For the CDR3, the DNA is TGCGCCAGCAGCGGCGGGCCGTCGGAAGAGCAGTTCTTC. It translates to CASSGGPSEEQFF. The V gene is TRBV5-1, the J gene TRBJ2-1; D perhaps matches TRBD2 (5 bases). Germline V gene data show CDR1 as SGHRS and CDR2 as YFSETQ. This CDR3 has 13 residues. Between the trimmed V and J ends, which lost 4 bases and 10 bases, there was a span of 15 bases.

V is TRBV9 and J is TRBJ2-2, with 7 positions matching TRBD1. CDR1 and CDR2 (germline): SGDLS, YYNGEE. After removal of 3 bases from V and 6 bases from J, the junction contained 8 bases not matched to a gene. The CDR3 runs 15 residues. This CDR3 is CASSDHPTGPGELFF. The CDR3 DNA reads TGTGCCAGCAGCGACCACCCGACAGGGCCCGGGGAGCTGTTTTTT. Combining the CDR3 with reference TRBV9 and TRBJ2-2 gives the whole variable domain DSGVTQTPKHLITATGQRVTLRCSPRSGDLSVYWYQQSLDQGLQFLIQYYNGEERAKGNILERFSAQQFPDLHSELNLSSLELGDSALYFCASSDHPTGPGELFFGEGSRLTVL.

This clone was recorded once. The V gene is TRBV9, the J gene TRBJ1-6, with D maybe TRBD1 (5 bases). The length of the CDR3 is 16 residues. V was shortened by 0 bases and J by 7 bases, with 14 bases between the two germline ends. Looked up from germline, CDR1 is SGDLS and CDR2 is YYNGEE. In nucleotides, the CDR3 is TGTGCCAGCAGCGTAGGGGGGGGTATGGGGAATTCACCCCTCCACTTT. It specifies CASSVGGGMGNSPLHF.

The genes are TRBV19 and TRBJ1-5; TRBD1 agrees at 7 bases. Trimming took 0 bases from V and 4 from J; bases not matched to a gene: 3. The CDR3 consists of 15 residues. Per the germline V gene, CDR1 is LNHDA and CDR2 is SQIVND (reference sequence). This CDR3 is CASSIEGQRNQPQHF. The CDR3 nucleotides read TGTGCCAGTAGTATAGAGGGACAGCGGAATCAGCCCCAGCATTTT.

The chain combines TRBV30 with TRBJ1-1; D is possibly TRBD1 (5 bases). The V end lost 1 base, the J end lost 1 base, and 13 bases lay between the germline ends. CDR3 length: 15 residues. Germline CDR1 reads GTSNPN; CDR2 reads SVGIG (reference sequence). CDR3 sequence: CAWSDRWGGNTEAFF. The CDR3 nucleotides are TGTGCCTGGAGTGACCGATGGGGGGGGAACACTGAAGCTTTCTTT. The full variable domain, with the rest looked up from reference TRBV30 and TRBJ1-1, is SQTIHQWPATLVQPVGSPLSLECTVEGTSNPNLYWYRQAAGRGLQLLFYSVGIGQISSEVPQNLSASRPQDRQFILSSKKLLLSDSGFYLCAWSDRWGGNTEAFFGQGTRLTVV.

The chain employs TRBV5-1 and TRBJ1-1; D may be TRBD1 (5 bases). The germline V gene encodes CDR1 SGHRS and CDR2 YFSETQ. Trimming left V 0 bases short and J 1 base short, with 7 bases between. The CDR3 has 14 residues. CDR3 bases: TGCGCCAGCAGCTTGGGACAGACGAACACTGAAGCTTTCTTT. Translating gives CASSLGQTNTEAFF.

The chain carries TRBV23-1 and TRBJ1-1, with D tentatively TRBD1 (5 bases). TRBV23-1 is an open reading frame whose function is uncertain. CDR3 size: 13 residues. V lost 6 bases and J 1 base, leaving 9 bases between the germline ends. The chain's CDR3 is CASRNRKNTEAFF. The CDR3 DNA follows: TGCGCCAGCAGGAACAGGAAGAACACTGAAGCTTTCTTT.

The V gene is TRBV28, the J gene TRBJ1-5; weak D call: TRBD1 (6 bases). Trimming shortened V by 5 bases and J by 1 base, and 18 bases separated the two germline ends. Germline lookup yields CDR1 MDHEN and CDR2 SYDVKM. This CDR3 has 17 amino acids. The CDR3 nucleotides read TGTGCCAGCAGTCCCTGGACAGTCATGGTGAGCAATCAGCCCCAGCATTTT. It yields the protein CASSPWTVMVSNQPQHF.

The rearrangement joins TRBV5-1 to TRBJ1-1; D not resolved. Germline assignment: CDR1 SGHRS and CDR2 YFSETQ. This CDR3 is built from 16 residues. V lost 4 bases, J lost 5 bases, and 21 bases lay in between. The CDR3 protein is CASSRVPGPAGTEAFF. CDR3 sequence (DNA): TGCGCCAGCAGCCGAGTTCCGGGCCCGGCGGGAACTGAAGCTTTCTTT.

The rearrangement joins TRBV27 to TRBJ2-3, with 7 bases matching TRBD2. Trimming removed 7 bases from V and 0 bases from J; junction bases left unmatched: 4. The CDR3 runs 14 residues. CDR1 and CDR2 from the germline V gene are MNHEY and SMNVEV (reference sequence). The CDR3 protein is CASKRRESTDTQYF. CDR3 sequence (DNA): TGTGCCAGCAAAAGGCGGGAGAGCACAGATACGCAGTATTTT.

In nucleotides, the CDR3 is TGTGCCAGCAGGACAGGGGGGATCGGTCAGCCCCAGCATTTT. As protein: CASRTGGIGQPQHF. The chain couples TRBV2 to TRBJ1-5; the match to TRBD1 covers 9 bases. The CDR3 length is 14 residues. Germline V gives CDR1 SNHLY, CDR2 FYNNEI. After removal of 6 bases from V and 6 bases from J, the junction contained 6 bases not matched to a gene.

The rearrangement links TRBV18 to TRBJ2-3; TRBD2 matches at 10 bases. Germline-derived CDR1 and CDR2 are KGHSH and LQKENI. The trim removed 3 bases at V and 2 bases at J, leaving 8 bases unmatched. The CDR3 sequence is 17 residues long. The CDR3 region has the DNA TGTGCCAGCTCACCTAGAACAACTAGCGGGGTCACAGATACGCAGTATTTT. Protein sequence: CASSPRTTSGVTDTQYF.

This clone was found a few times. The chain recombines TRBV4-2 with TRBJ2-7; 9 nucleotides line up with TRBD2. The trim removed 0 bases at V and 3 bases at J, leaving 3 bases unmatched. CDR3 length equals 15 residues. Germline loops: CDR1 LGHNA, CDR2 YNFKEQ. In DNA, the CDR3 is TGTGCCAGCAGCCAAGACCTAGCGGGATACTACGAGCAGTACTTC. The encoded protein is CASSQDLAGYYEQYF.

The chain links TRBV4-1 to TRBJ2-3; TRBD2 is a possible D gene (5 bases). Germline CDR1 MGHRA, CDR2 YSYEKL. Trimming removed 4 bases at V and 0 bases at J, with 5 bases between. The CDR3 is made up of 13 amino acids. The CDR3 is CASSRTSTDTQYF. DNA of the CDR3: TGCGCCAGCAGCCGGACTAGCACAGATACGCAGTATTTT.

The chain couples TRBV27 to TRBJ2-4, with TRBD1 matching 7 bases. The germline V gene has CDR1 MNHEY and CDR2 SMNVEV (reference sequence). CDR3 length: 12 residues. The junction had 6 bases not matched to a gene; V was cut back by 9 bases and J by 7 bases. CDR3 sequence reads: CARRQGRNIQYF. The CDR3 DNA reads as TGTGCCAGGAGACAGGGCCGGAACATTCAGTACTTC.

The chain is built from TRBV19 and TRBJ1-2; D is unresolved. Trimming shortened V by 7 bases and J by 6 bases, and 15 bases separated the two germline ends. Germline lookup yields CDR1 LNHDA and CDR2 SQIVND (reference sequence). This CDR3 contains 13 residues. The CDR3 sequence: CASTARYAHGYTF. As DNA, the CDR3 is TGTGCCAGTACCGCCAGGTACGCTCATGGCTACACCTTC.

This chain joins TRBV4-3 and TRBJ1-2; D gene ambiguous. Trimming stripped 0 bases from V and 2 bases from J, with 10 bases between. The germline V gene encodes CDR1 LGHNA and CDR2 YSLEER. The CDR3 sequence is 15 residues long. CDR3 region: CASSQDRHPNYGYTF. As DNA, the CDR3 is TGCGCCAGCAGCCAAGATCGACACCCCAACTATGGCTACACCTTC.

This chain links TRBV18 with TRBJ1-1; the match to TRBD1 covers 7 bases. The V gene end was trimmed by 3 bases and the J gene end by 10 bases; junction bases not matched to a gene: 8. The CDR3 is made up of 13 amino acids. Germline lookup yields CDR1 KGHSH and CDR2 LQKENI. The CDR3 protein is CASSPPSQGGAFF. CDR3 nucleotides: TGTGCCAGCTCACCTCCTTCTCAGGGGGGAGCTTTCTTT. Variable domain in full (rest from reference TRBV18 and TRBJ1-1): NAGVMQNPRHLVRRRGQEARLRCSPMKGHSHVYWYRQLPEEGLKFMVYLQKENIIDESGMPKERFSAEFPKEGPSILRIQQVVRGDSAAYFCASSPPSQGGAFFGQGTRLTVV.

The rearrangement uses TRBV2 and TRBJ2-3; 10 bases match TRBD1. Germline V gene data show CDR1 as SNHLY and CDR2 as FYNNEI. There are 13 residues in the CDR3. V lost 5 bases to trimming and J lost 14 bases; unmatched junction nucleotides: 10. CDR3 nucleotides: TGTGCCAGCAGTTCCAAGCCCGGGACAGGGGTGTATTTT. Translation: CASSSKPGTGVYF.

The chain uses TRBV13 and TRBJ2-5, with unresolved D. Trimming stripped 5 bases from V and 5 bases from J, with 18 bases between. The CDR3 runs 15 residues. Germline V CDR1 and CDR2: PRHDT, FYEKMQ (reference sequence). CDR3 amino acids: CASSHPGFGVETQYF. CDR3 coding DNA: TGTGCCAGCAGCCATCCCGGTTTTGGAGTGGAGACCCAGTACTTC. The variable domain in full, completed from reference TRBV13 and TRBJ2-5, reads AAGVIQSPRHLIKEKRETATLKCYPIPRHDTVYWYQQGPGQDPQFLISFYEKMQSDKGSIPDRFSAQQFSDYHSELNMSSLELGDSALYFCASSHPGFGVETQYFGPGTRLLVL.

This clone was seen a few times. The chain uses TRBV6-1 and TRBJ2-1; the D gene is possibly TRBD2 (6 bases). The CDR3 length is 16 residues. The germline CDR1 and CDR2 sequences are MNHNS and SASEGT. V was trimmed by 1 base and J by 4 bases, leaving 14 bases between them. CDR3 sequence (DNA): TGTGCCAGCAGTGAAGGAGTAGCGGATACGTACAATGAGCAGTTCTTC. It is translated as CASSEGVADTYNEQFF.

This chain links TRBV27 with TRBJ1-2; 8 bases are shared with TRBD1. V dropped 6 bases and J dropped 3; count of bases not matched to a gene: 6. The CDR3 sequence is 14 residues long. Germline V gives CDR1 MNHEY, CDR2 SMNVEV (reference sequence). CDR3: CASSALDRDYGYTF. The CDR3 nucleotides read TGTGCCAGCAGCGCCTTGGACAGGGACTATGGCTACACCTTC.

The rearrangement joins TRBV29-1 to TRBJ1-5; no reliable D call. Germline CDR1 and CDR2: SQVTM and ANQGSEA. The CDR3 contains 12 residues. Trimming removed 7 bases from V and 5 bases from J, with 12 bases in between. The CDR3: CSARVGDQPQHF. As DNA, the CDR3 is TGCAGCGCGAGGGTTGGCGATCAGCCCCAGCATTTT.

This chain uses TRBV10-2 with TRBJ1-1, with TRBD1 matching over 7 bases. V gave up 4 bases and J gave up 5 bases; unmatched junction bases: 1. The CDR3 contains 12 residues. From germline, CDR1 is WSHSY and CDR2 SAAADI. CDR3 residues: CASSATGTEAFF. The CDR3 coding sequence is TGCGCCAGCAGTGCGACAGGGACTGAAGCTTTCTTT.

This chain connects TRBV5-1 to TRBJ1-1; D call uncertain. This CDR3 region has 16 residues. The germline V and J ends were trimmed by 4 bases and 4 bases, with 20 bases remaining between them. CDR1 is SGHRS, CDR2 YFSETQ, per germline. The CDR3 loop reads CASSPARGKVITEAFF. The CDR3, as DNA: TGCGCCAGCAGCCCGGCGCGGGGTAAGGTGATCACTGAAGCTTTCTTT.

The chain recombines TRBV7-2 with TRBJ2-1, with D perhaps matching TRBD2 (5 bases). Germline V lookup: CDR1 SGHTA, CDR2 FQGNSA. The CDR3 totals 17 residues. V was pared by 4 bases and J by 6 bases, with 22 bases between. CDR3 residues: CASSYPPLGQGSNEQFF. CDR3 nucleotide sequence: TGTGCCAGCAGCTACCCCCCATTAGGCCAAGGGAGCAATGAGCAGTTCTTC.

The chain recombines TRBV19 with TRBJ2-1; 8 bases align to TRBD2. The ends lost 6 bases at V and 4 bases at J; junction bases unmatched: 14. Per germline, CDR1 LNHDA and CDR2 SQIVND (reference sequence). This CDR3 contains 17 residues. Here the CDR3 DNA reads TGTGCCAGTAGCAAAACTTCCGATGGGACTAGGTACAATGAGCAGTTCTTC. This sequence encodes CASSKTSDGTRYNEQFF.